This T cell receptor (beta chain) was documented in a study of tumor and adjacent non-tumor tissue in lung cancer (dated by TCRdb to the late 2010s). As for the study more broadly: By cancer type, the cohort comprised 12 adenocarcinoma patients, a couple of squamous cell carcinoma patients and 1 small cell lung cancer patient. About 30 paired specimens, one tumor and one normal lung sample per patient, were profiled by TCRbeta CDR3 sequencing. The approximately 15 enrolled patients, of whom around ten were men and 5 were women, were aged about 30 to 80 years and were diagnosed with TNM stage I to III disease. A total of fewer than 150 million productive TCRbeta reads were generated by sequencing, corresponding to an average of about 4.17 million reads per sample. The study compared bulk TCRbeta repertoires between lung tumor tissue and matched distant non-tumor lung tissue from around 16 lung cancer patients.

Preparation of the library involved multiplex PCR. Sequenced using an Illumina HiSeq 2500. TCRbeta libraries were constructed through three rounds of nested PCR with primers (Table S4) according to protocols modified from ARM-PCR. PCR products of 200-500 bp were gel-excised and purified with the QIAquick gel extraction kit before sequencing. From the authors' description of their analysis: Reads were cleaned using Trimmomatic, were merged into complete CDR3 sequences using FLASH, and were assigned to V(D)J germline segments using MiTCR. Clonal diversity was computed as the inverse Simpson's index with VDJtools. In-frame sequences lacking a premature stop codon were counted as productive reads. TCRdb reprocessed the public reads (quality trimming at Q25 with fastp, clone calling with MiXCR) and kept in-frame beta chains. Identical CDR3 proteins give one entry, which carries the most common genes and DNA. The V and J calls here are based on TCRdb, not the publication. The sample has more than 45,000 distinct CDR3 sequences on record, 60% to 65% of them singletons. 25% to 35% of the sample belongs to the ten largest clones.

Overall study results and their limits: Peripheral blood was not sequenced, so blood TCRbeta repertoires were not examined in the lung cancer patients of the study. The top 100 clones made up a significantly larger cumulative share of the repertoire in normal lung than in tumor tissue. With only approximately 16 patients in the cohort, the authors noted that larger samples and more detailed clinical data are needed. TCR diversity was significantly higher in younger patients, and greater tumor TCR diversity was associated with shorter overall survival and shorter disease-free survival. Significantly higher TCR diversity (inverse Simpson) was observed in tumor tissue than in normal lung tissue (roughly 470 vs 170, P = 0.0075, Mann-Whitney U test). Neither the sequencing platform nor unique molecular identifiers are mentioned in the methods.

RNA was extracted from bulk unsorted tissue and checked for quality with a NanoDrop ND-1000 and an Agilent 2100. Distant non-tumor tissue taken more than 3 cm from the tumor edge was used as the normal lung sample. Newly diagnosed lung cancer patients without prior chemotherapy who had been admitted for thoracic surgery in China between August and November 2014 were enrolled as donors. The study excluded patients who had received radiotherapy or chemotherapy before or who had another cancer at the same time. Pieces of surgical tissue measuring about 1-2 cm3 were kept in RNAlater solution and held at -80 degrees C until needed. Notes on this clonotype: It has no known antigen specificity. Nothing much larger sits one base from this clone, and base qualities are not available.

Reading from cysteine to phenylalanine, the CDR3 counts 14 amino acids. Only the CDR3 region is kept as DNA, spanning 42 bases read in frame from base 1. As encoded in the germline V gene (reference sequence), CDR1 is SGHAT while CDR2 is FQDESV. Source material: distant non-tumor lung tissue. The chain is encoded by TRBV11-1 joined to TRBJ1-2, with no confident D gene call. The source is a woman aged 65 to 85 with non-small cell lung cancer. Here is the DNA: TGTACCATCAGTCGCTCGGGAGTTGGCTATGGCTACACCTTC. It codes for CTISRSGVGYGYTF.